Listed below are T cell receptor beta chains from one sample, sequenced in a study of PD-1 blockade in classical Hodgkin lymphoma. Repertoires were generated with immunoSEQ multiplex PCR, while TCRdb's copy carries only in-frame clones and drops some. This sample has 150,000 or so clones; 78% occur once, and the top ten carry 7% to 9.5%. The material sequenced was peripheral blood mononuclear cells (PBMCs), taken before the second cycle of nivolumab. These receptors all come from a human donor with classical Hodgkin lymphoma. CDR3s include the opening cysteine and the closing phenylalanine or tryptophan. A D gene is named only where the DNA matches it firmly. Size is stated for part of the rows, as once, few or many counts, or as a class when the clone is expanded.

>TRBV6-5|NA|TRBJ2-5|NA
CASSYTGIPQETQYF
TGTGCCAGCAGTTACACAGGGATCCCCCAAGAGACCCAGTACTTC
>TRBV9|NA|TRBJ1-5|NA
CASSPDGVKPQHF
TGTGCCAGCAGCCCGGACGGGGTCAAGCCCCAGCATTTT
>TRBV10-3|NA|TRBJ1-3|TRBD1
CAIGGGKGGNTIYF
TGTGCCATCGGAGGGGGCAAAGGAGGAAACACCATATATTTT
>TRBV28|NA|TRBJ1-5|NA
CASRVASSNQPQHF
TGTGCCAGCAGGGTGGCTAGTAGCAATCAGCCCCAGCATTTT
>TRBV5-6|NA|TRBJ1-2|NA
CASSFGLYGYTF
TGTGCCAGCAGCTTCGGACTCTATGGCTACACCTTC
>TRBV6-7|NA|TRBJ2-3|NA
CASSYLREVEGTDTQYF
TGTGCCAGCAGTTACCTCAGGGAAGTGGAGGGCACAGATACGCAGTATTTT
>TRBV6-5|NA|TRBJ2-2|TRBD1
CASSYRWTGHTGELFF
TGTGCCAGCAGTTACCGATGGACAGGGCACACCGGGGAGCTGTTTTTT
>TRBV11-2|once|TRBJ2-3|NA
CASSYWGPGTDTQYF
TGTGCCAGCAGCTATTGGGGGCCGGGGACAGATACGCAGTATTTT
>TRBV5-1|few|TRBJ1-2|TRBD1
CASSLEQGTYPPNYGYTF
TGCGCCAGCAGCTTGGAACAGGGGACCTATCCTCCAAACTATGGCTACACCTTC
>TRBV7-2|once|TRBJ2-7|TRBD1
CASSWGQGFYEQYF
TGTGCCAGCAGCTGGGGACAGGGCTTCTACGAGCAGTACTTC
>TRBV7-2|NA|TRBJ1-2|NA
CASSRGQGYTF
TGTGCCAGCAGCCGGGGGCAAGGCTACACCTTC
>TRBV6-5|NA|TRBJ2-5|TRBD2
CASRGAGVGETQYF
TGTGCCAGCCGGGGAGCGGGAGTTGGAGAGACCCAGTACTTC
>TRBV4-1|NA|TRBJ2-1|TRBD2
CASSQPPSGGNNEQFF
TGCGCCAGCAGCCAACCCCCCAGCGGGGGGAATAATGAGCAGTTCTTC
>TRBV5-4|NA|TRBJ2-1|NA
CASSLTSSYNEQFF
TGTGCCAGCAGCCTAACTAGCTCCTACAATGAGCAGTTCTTC
>TRBV11-1|NA|TRBJ1-2|NA
CASSEGNANYGYTF
TGTGCCAGCAGCGAGGGCAATGCTAACTATGGCTACACCTTC
>TRBV19|NA|TRBJ2-1|NA
CASRPRGINEQFF
TGTGCCAGTAGGCCTCGAGGGATCAATGAGCAGTTCTTC
>TRBV19|NA|TRBJ2-7|TRBD1
CASSKSRDRPYEQYF
TGTGCCAGTAGTAAGTCTCGGGACAGACCCTACGAGCAGTACTTC
>TRBV6-5|NA|TRBJ1-4|NA
CASSLAAGTNEKLFF
TGTGCCAGCAGTTTGGCCGCAGGCACTAATGAAAAACTGTTTTTT
>TRBV7-6|NA|TRBJ2-7|TRBD1
CASSYGQGARYEQYF
TGTGCCAGCAGCTATGGACAGGGGGCTAGGTACGAGCAGTACTTC
>TRBV9|NA|TRBJ2-7|NA
CASSVGPLGRASYEQYF
TGTGCCAGCAGCGTAGGTCCCCTCGGTCGGGCGTCCTACGAGCAGTACTTC
>TRBV28|NA|TRBJ2-5|NA
CASNPLDSDQETQYF
TGTGCCAGCAATCCTCTCGACTCAGACCAAGAGACCCAGTACTTC
>TRBV12-5|NA|TRBJ2-5|NA
CASGPGETQYF
TGTGCTAGTGGTCCCGGGGAGACCCAGTACTTC
>TRBV10-3|NA|TRBJ2-1|NA
CAIADSSYNEQFF
TGTGCCATCGCGGACAGTTCCTACAATGAGCAGTTCTTC
>TRBV5-1|NA|TRBJ2-3|NA
CASSLAFMGTQYF
TGCGCCAGCAGCTTGGCCTTCATGGGTACGCAGTATTTT
>TRBV4-3|NA|TRBJ1-1|NA
CASSQDVIMNTEAFF
TGCGCCAGCAGCCAAGATGTCATCATGAACACTGAAGCTTTCTTT
>TRBV5-4|NA|TRBJ1-1|NA
CASSPGSWAEAFF
TGTGCCAGCAGCCCCGGCAGTTGGGCTGAAGCTTTCTTT
>TRBV13|NA|TRBJ2-1|NA
CASSLGRLRLYNEQFF
TGTGCCAGCAGCTTAGGTAGGCTCCGCCTCTACAATGAGCAGTTCTTC
>TRBV5-1|NA|TRBJ2-7|NA
CASSLLMDIGYEQYF
TGCGCCAGCAGCCTGCTAATGGACATAGGCTACGAGCAGTACTTC
>TRBV1|NA|TRBJ1-2|NA
CTIVRKTYGYTF
TGCACCATTGTGCGAAAGACCTATGGCTACACCTTC
>TRBV6-6|NA|TRBJ2-3|NA
CASSDPAADTQYF
TGTGCCAGCAGCGACCCGGCGGCAGATACGCAGTATTTT
>TRBV19|NA|TRBJ1-3|TRBD1
CASSIPSGQATISGNTIYF
TGTGCCAGTAGTATCCCCTCGGGACAGGCGACGATCTCTGGAAACACCATATATTTT
>TRBV6-1|NA|TRBJ1-2|TRBD1
CAITRGQDDGYTF
TGTGCCATCACCCGAGGACAGGACGATGGCTACACCTTC
>TRBV7-9|NA|TRBJ2-7|NA
CASSLAQGSPSSYEQYF
TGTGCCAGCAGCTTAGCGCAGGGGTCCCCGAGCTCCTACGAGCAGTACTTC
>TRBV5-3|NA|TRBJ1-5|NA
CARSLSRGFHQPQHF
TGTGCCAGAAGCTTGTCCAGGGGATTCCATCAGCCCCAGCATTTT
>TRBV6-5|NA|TRBJ1-2|NA
CAISADSSAYGYTF
TGTGCCATCAGCGCGGACAGTTCAGCCTATGGCTACACCTTC
>TRBV29-1|NA|TRBJ2-5|NA
CSAALAQETQYF
TGCAGCGCCGCGCTGGCTCAAGAGACCCAGTACTTC
>TRBV10-3|NA|TRBJ2-7|NA
CAIRGSGYEQYF
TGTGCCATCAGGGGTAGCGGTTACGAGCAGTACTTC
>TRBV7-9|once|TRBJ2-7|TRBD1
CASSPPPTGGYEQYF
TGTGCCAGCAGCCCCCCCCCGACAGGGGGCTACGAGCAGTACTTC
>TRBV7-9|NA|TRBJ1-6|NA
CASSLMRVEDSPLHF
TGTGCCAGCAGCTTAATGCGGGTCGAAGATTCACCCCTCCACTTT
>TRBV7-3|NA|TRBJ2-1|NA
CASSLTDSLNEQFF
TGTGCCAGCAGCTTAACTGACAGCCTCAATGAGCAGTTCTTC
>TRBV6-5|NA|TRBJ1-1|TRBD1
CASRFSRTGDTEAFF
TGTGCCAGCAGGTTTTCTAGGACAGGGGACACTGAAGCTTTCTTT
>TRBV10-3|few|TRBJ1-6|NA
CAISESDRNNSPLHF
TGTGCCATCAGTGAGTCCGACAGAAATAATTCACCCCTCCACTTT
>TRBV5-1|NA|TRBJ2-7|TRBD2
CASSQGGSGWLYEQYF
TGCGCCAGCAGCCAGGGAGGTAGCGGGTGGTTATACGAGCAGTACTTC
>TRBV5-1|NA|TRBJ2-7|TRBD2
CASSPGLAGGLYEQYF
TGCGCCAGCAGCCCCGGACTAGCGGGAGGTCTCTACGAGCAGTACTTC
>TRBV4-3|few|TRBJ2-1|TRBD2
CASSQDLGLATYNEQFF
TGCGCCAGCAGCCAAGACCTCGGACTAGCTACCTACAATGAGCAGTTCTTC
>TRBV7-2|few|TRBJ1-5|NA
CASSFSRYQPQHF
TGTGCCAGCAGCTTTTCCAGATATCAGCCCCAGCATTTT
>TRBV7-3|NA|TRBJ2-2|NA
CASSLSRDAGELFF
TGTGCCAGCAGCTTAAGCCGGGACGCCGGGGAGCTGTTTTTT
>TRBV13|NA|TRBJ2-1|NA
CASSLGGGIEQFF
TGTGCCAGCAGCTTAGGAGGCGGGATTGAGCAGTTCTTC
>TRBV5-4|NA|TRBJ2-5|NA
CASSQAQETQYF
TGTGCCAGCAGCCAGGCACAAGAGACCCAGTACTTC
>TRBV19|NA|TRBJ2-7|TRBD2
CASSIASGSSYEQYF
TGTGCCAGTAGTATAGCTAGCGGCAGCTCCTACGAGCAGTACTTC
>TRBV7-3|NA|TRBJ1-4|NA
CASSLRGTKLFF
TGTGCCAGCAGCTTACGAGGCACGAAACTGTTTTTT
>TRBV29-1|NA|TRBJ1-2|TRBD1
CSVEQGAYGYTF
TGCAGCGTTGAACAGGGGGCATATGGCTACACCTTC
>TRBV4-2|few|TRBJ1-6|TRBD1
CASRDDRGNSPLHF
TGTGCCAGCAGGGACGACAGGGGCAATTCACCCCTCCACTTT
>TRBV19|NA|TRBJ1-1|TRBD1
CASRTHRGRPEAFF
TGTGCCAGTAGGACACACAGGGGAAGGCCTGAAGCTTTCTTT
>TRBV6-5|NA|TRBJ1-2|TRBD1
CASSYDRGLRGYTF
TGTGCCAGCAGTTACGACAGGGGCCTTAGGGGCTACACCTTC